Here is one TCR beta chain with its context. The V gene's germline CDR1 is SGHDT and CDR2 YYEEEE. The CDR3 runs 16 residues. Trimming cost V 0 bases and J 2 bases; bases outside gene matches: 4. This record comes from a study of blood T cell repertoires in COVID-19. Whole-study context: Sites in the United States, Italy and Spain provided acute and convalescent COVID-19 samples. T cells, B-cell-depleted T cells, or PBMCs supplied cDNA or gDNA.

Profiling relied on immunoSEQ multiplex PCR, and the TCRdb table lists in-frame clones only, not all of them. Of 65,000 to 80,000 clones listed, about 93% are singletons. V usage is TRBV5-6 and J usage is TRBJ2-5, with 10 bases identical to TRBD2. The specimen was peripheral blood. The sequence derives from a human donor in a cohort sampled during active COVID-19. DNA of the CDR3: TGTGCCAGCAGCTTGGAACTAGCGGGGCCACAAGAGACCCAGTACTTC. Amino acid sequence: CASSLELAGPQETQYF.